The source of this T cell receptor beta chain is a study of regulatory T cells in long-lasting Graves disease. Indicated time point: persistent/refractory GD, antithyroid drugs over 5 years with positive TRAb. With RNA extracted from PBMCs as input, the TCR library was made. In its sample, this clonotype was seen many times. Germline loops: CDR1 SQVTM, CDR2 ANQGSEA. With 4 bases clipped from V and 5 bases from J, the junction kept 4 bases outside the gene matches. CDR3 length: 13 residues. Researchers made TCR beta libraries by using iRepertoire HTBI primers and running Arm-PCR on CDR3 regions. A single record per CDR3 protein comes from TCRdb applying MiXCR to the multiplex PCR reads. Among hundreds of thousands of distinct CDR3 sequences listed, around a fifth were seen once.

This receptor was obtained from a female donor with Graves disease. The rearrangement uses TRBV29-1 and TRBJ1-1, with TRBD1 matching 10 bases. The sequenced sample was peripheral blood mononuclear cells (PBMCs), obtained when the disease was refractory, from a patient treated with antithyroid drugs. In nucleotides, the CDR3 is TGCAGCGTTGGACAGGGGGCAGGGACTGAAGCTTTCTTT. Translating gives CSVGQGAGTEAFF. The entire variable domain, with the rest obtained from reference TRBV29-1 and TRBJ1-1, is as follows: SAVISQKPSRDICQRGTSLTIQCQVDSQVTMMFWYRQQPGQSLTLIATANQGSEATYESGFVIDKFPISRPNLTFSTLTVSNMSPEDSSIYLCSVGQGAGTEAFFGQGTRLTVV.